This TCR beta chain was retrieved from a study of blood T cell repertoires in COVID-19. Per the study methods: For nucleated cells, counts were estimated from reference gene primer amplification. The repertoire was sequenced with immunoSEQ multiplex PCR; TCRdb's copy has only in-frame clones and lacks some. That table furnishes V, J and clone size, whereas the DNA furnished D and trimming. The table includes about 200,000 clones, approximately 88% detected once. This study enrolled people aged about 18 to 100 from approximately 24 US geographic areas. Participants were placed into cohorts based on the clinical history they reported. The V end was cut by 0 bases, the J end by 0 bases, with 9 bases between. The CDR3 loop spans 16 amino acids. In germline, CDR1 is SGHNT, CDR2 YYREEE (reference sequence). This clone was picked up one time.

The chain joins TRBV5-4 to TRBJ2-2; D remains unclear. The receptor comes from a woman between 18 and 29 years old who had recovered from COVID-19. The specimen sequenced was PBMCs or T cells enriched from blood (not recorded which). The CDR3: CASSLAGTANTGELFF. CDR3 bases: TGTGCCAGCAGCTTGGCAGGTACAGCGAACACCGGGGAGCTGTTTTTT.